These T cell receptor beta chains were read from a single sample in a study of CD8 T cells in ankylosing spondylitis. TCRdb ran MiXCR on the 5' RACE reads and lists one entry per CDR3 protein. The data show about 160,000 distinct CDR3 sequences, with around 43% seen just once and 12% to 15% held by the top ten. The material sequenced was synovial fluid, either unsorted or a sorted T cell fraction (not recorded which). All receptors derive from a male donor with ankylosing spondylitis. The CDR3 runs from the conserved cysteine through the conserved F or W. Each record gives: clone size, J gene, D gene, V gene, CDR3 protein, CDR3 DNA. The D gene is left open where the match is weak. The size of a clone is reported for some rows only, either as once, few or many, or as a class for expanded clones.

>few|TRBJ2-7|TRBD2|TRBV6-5
CASSYSLTGGGEQYF
TGTGCCAGCAGTTACTCACTAACGGGAGGAGGAGAGCAGTACTTC
>many|TRBJ1-2|TRBD1|TRBV7-9
CASSLTGSDPYGYTF
TGTGCCAGCAGCCTGACAGGGTCAGACCCCTATGGCTACACCTTC
>NA|TRBJ1-1|TRBD1|TRBV12-3/TRBV12-4
CASSSGTGNWNTEAFF
TGTGCCAGCAGTTCAGGGACAGGGAATTGGAACACTGAAGCTTTCTTT
>medium-sized|TRBJ2-7|TRBD1|TRBV3-1
CASSQDWNRGQDEQYF
TGTGCCAGCAGCCAAGATTGGAACAGGGGGCAGGACGAGCAGTACTTC
>NA|TRBJ2-7|NA|TRBV25-1
CASSRGPVYEQYF
TGTGCCAGCAGTCGCGGACCGGTATACGAGCAGTACTTC
>NA|TRBJ2-7|NA|TRBV10-2
CASSPLLLRYEQYF
TGCGCCAGCAGCCCTCTTCTTCTCCGCTACGAGCAGTACTTC
>NA|TRBJ1-2|NA|TRBV20-1
CSADPRGNGYGYTF
TGCAGTGCTGACCCCCGGGGGAATGGCTATGGCTACACCTTC
>few|TRBJ1-6|NA|TRBV2
CASSFFLGNSPLHF
TGTGCCAGCAGTTTCTTCCTCGGGAATTCACCCCTCCACTTT
>NA|TRBJ1-1|NA|TRBV16
CASSQNRLGDSQAFF
TGTGCCAGCAGCCAAAACCGGTTGGGTGACTCTCAAGCTTTCTTT
>NA|TRBJ2-7|NA|TRBV3-1
CASSQVVRERDEQYF
TGTGCCAGCAGCCAAGTGGTCCGGGAGAGAGACGAGCAGTACTTC
>NA|TRBJ2-2|TRBD2|TRBV12-3/TRBV12-4
CASTRGLAGGREATGELFF
TGTGCCAGCACCCGGGGACTAGCGGGAGGGCGAGAGGCCACCGGGGAGCTGTTTTTT
>NA|TRBJ2-5|NA|TRBV11-2
CASSLEVGWPLEQETQYF
TGTGCCAGCAGCTTAGAGGTGGGGTGGCCCTTGGAGCAAGAGACCCAGTACTTC
>NA|TRBJ2-3|NA|TRBV12-3/TRBV12-4
CASSSLALVQYF
TGTGCCAGCAGCTCTCTCGCGCTGGTGCAGTATTTT
>many|TRBJ2-7|NA|TRBV20-1
CSARYPGEFAEQYF
TGCAGTGCTAGATACCCGGGGGAGTTCGCCGAGCAGTACTTC
>NA|TRBJ1-1|NA|TRBV3-1
CASSLGEAWGNTEAFF
TGTGCCAGCAGCCTCGGGGAGGCTTGGGGGAACACTGAAGCTTTCTTT
>few|TRBJ1-3|NA|TRBV9
CASSVTFYPGNTIYF
TGTGCCAGCAGCGTAACTTTCTATCCCGGAAACACCATATATTTT
>once|TRBJ1-4|NA|TRBV28
CASSPRNEKLFF
TGTGCCAGCAGTCCCAGAAATGAAAAACTGTTTTTT
>NA|TRBJ2-1|TRBD2|TRBV14
CASRKSGSYEQFF
TGTGCCAGCAGGAAGAGCGGGAGTTATGAGCAGTTCTTC
>NA|TRBJ2-1|NA|TRBV12-3/TRBV12-4
CASSLVAASYNEQFF
TGTGCCAGCAGTTTAGTAGCAGCCTCCTACAATGAGCAGTTCTTC
>many|TRBJ2-5|TRBD2|TRBV18
CASSPRTSGNQETQYF
TGTGCCAGCTCACCCAGGACTAGCGGGAACCAAGAGACCCAGTACTTC
>NA|TRBJ2-3|NA|TRBV4-3
CASSLGERDIDTQYF
TGCGCCAGCAGCCTAGGGGAGCGGGACATAGATACGCAGTATTTT
>NA|TRBJ2-3|NA|TRBV27
CASSFLGPDTQYF
TGTGCCAGCAGTTTTTTGGGCCCAGATACGCAGTATTTT
>NA|TRBJ2-7|NA|TRBV5-5
CASSLEWWLDRNSYEQYF
TGTGCCAGCAGCTTGGAGTGGTGGTTAGACAGGAACTCCTACGAGCAGTACTTC
>NA|TRBJ1-2|NA|TRBV9
CASSPYRVGYTF
TGTGCCAGCAGCCCCTACAGGGTTGGCTACACCTTC
>NA|TRBJ2-2|NA|TRBV20-1
CSARETPNTGELFF
TGCAGTGCTAGAGAAACACCTAACACCGGGGAGCTGTTTTTT
>NA|TRBJ2-7|TRBD2|TRBV4-2
CASSQETESGVSYEQYF
TGTGCCAGCAGCCAAGAAACGGAGAGCGGGGTTTCCTACGAGCAGTACTTC
>NA|TRBJ2-3|NA|TRBV27
CASSTRALGVFGTDTQYF
TGTGCCAGCAGTACCCGGGCCCTTGGGGTTTTCGGCACAGATACGCAGTATTTT
>once|TRBJ2-1|NA|TRBV29-1
CSVVTGATYNEQFF
TGCAGCGTTGTCACGGGGGCGACCTACAATGAGCAGTTCTTC
>NA|TRBJ1-3|NA|TRBV29-1
CSVTNSGNTIYF
TGCAGCGTTACAAACTCTGGAAACACCATATATTTT
>NA|TRBJ2-5|NA|TRBV7-9
CASSSTGKETQYF
TGTGCCAGCAGCTCCACAGGGAAAGAGACCCAGTACTTC
>few|TRBJ1-4|NA|TRBV12-3/TRBV12-4
CASSLRGGSSEKLFF
TGTGCCAGCAGCCTGCGAGGGGGGAGTAGTGAAAAACTGTTTTTT
>NA|TRBJ2-4|NA|TRBV12-3/TRBV12-4
CASSFSSRAALAKNIQYF
TGTGCCAGCAGTTTTTCAAGTCGGGCCGCGCTAGCCAAAAACATTCAGTACTTC
>few|TRBJ2-1|TRBD1|TRBV4-1
CASSPPGQDFLYNEQFF
TGCGCCAGCAGCCCCCCGGGACAGGATTTCCTTTACAATGAGCAGTTCTTC
>NA|TRBJ1-1|NA|TRBV7-6
CASSLGWRSEAFF
TGTGCCAGCAGCTTAGGGTGGAGGTCCGAAGCTTTCTTT
>few|TRBJ1-1|NA|TRBV12-3/TRBV12-4
CASSSRDTLGAFF
TGTGCCAGCAGTTCCAGGGACACCCTGGGAGCTTTCTTT
>NA|TRBJ2-7|TRBD1|TRBV7-2
CASRNDRGEQYF
TGTGCCAGCAGGAACGACAGGGGCGAGCAGTACTTC
>NA|TRBJ2-5|TRBD2|TRBV10-3
CAISEFRLAGGPYETQYF
TGTGCCATCAGTGAGTTCCGACTAGCGGGAGGGCCTTATGAGACCCAGTACTTC
>few|TRBJ1-1|NA|TRBV12-3/TRBV12-4
CASSQLTTAFNTEAFF
TGTGCCAGCAGTCAACTTACCACAGCGTTCAATACTGAAGCTTTCTTT
>once|TRBJ1-5|NA|TRBV13
CASSSREGGVNQPQHF
TGTGCCAGCAGCTCCCGGGAGGGGGGGGTCAATCAGCCCCAGCATTTT
>few|TRBJ1-2|NA|TRBV7-2
CASSFLAGREYTF
TGTGCCAGCAGCTTTCTAGCCGGACGAGAATACACCTTC
>few|TRBJ1-6|NA|TRBV6-2/TRBV6-3
CASSYSVDGSSYNSPLHF
TGTGCCAGCAGTTACAGCGTCGACGGAAGCTCCTATAATTCACCCCTCCACTTT
>NA|TRBJ2-5|TRBD2|TRBV4-1
CASSQRGGTQETQYF
TGCGCCAGCAGCCAGCGGGGGGGGACACAAGAGACCCAGTACTTC
>NA|TRBJ2-5|TRBD2|TRBV4-3
CASSQRLAGLETQYF
TGCGCCAGCAGCCAAAGACTAGCGGGATTGGAGACCCAGTACTTC
>NA|TRBJ2-3|TRBD1|TRBV9
CASSTQGARSTDTQYF
TGTGCCAGCAGCACCCAGGGGGCGCGGAGCACAGATACGCAGTATTTT
>NA|TRBJ2-5|NA|TRBV3-1
CASSQDLGAQETQYF
TGTGCCAGCAGCCAAGATCTTGGGGCACAAGAGACCCAGTACTTC
>NA|TRBJ1-1|NA|TRBV13
CASSLWMNTEAFF
TGTGCCAGCAGCTTATGGATGAACACTGAAGCTTTCTTT
>NA|TRBJ1-1|NA|TRBV4-1
CASSQDIRTSVTEAFF
TGCGCCAGCAGCCAAGATATAAGAACTTCGGTAACTGAAGCTTTCTTT
>few|TRBJ2-3|NA|TRBV12-3/TRBV12-4
CASSYSGPADTQYF
TGTGCCAGCAGTTACAGCGGGCCGGCAGATACGCAGTATTTT
>NA|TRBJ2-7|NA|TRBV4-2
CASSQGASRYEQYF
TGTGCCAGCAGCCAAGGGGCTAGCAGGTACGAGCAGTACTTC
>NA|TRBJ2-7|NA|TRBV5-1
CASSLRKFDYEQYF
TGCGCCAGCAGCTTGAGGAAGTTTGACTACGAGCAGTACTTC
>NA|TRBJ2-1|NA|TRBV12-3/TRBV12-4
CASSFGGREQFF
TGTGCCAGCAGTTTTGGGGGGAGAGAGCAGTTCTTC
>few|TRBJ2-5|NA|TRBV7-9
CASSLVRGDQETQYF
TGTGCCAGCAGCTTAGTACGCGGGGACCAAGAGACCCAGTACTTC
>few|TRBJ2-4|NA|TRBV28
CATCRRRVLAKNIQYF
TGTGCCACCTGCCGCAGGAGGGTGCTAGCCAAAAACATTCAGTACTTC
>few|TRBJ1-2|NA|TRBV7-9
CASSLVGGPYGYTF
TGTGCCAGCAGCTTAGTCGGGGGCCCCTATGGCTACACCTTC
>NA|TRBJ2-3|NA|TRBV13
CASSRTTYTDTQYF
TGTGCCAGCAGTCGGACTACCTACACAGATACGCAGTATTTT
>few|TRBJ2-7|TRBD2|TRBV20-1
CSVPGRGESDEQYF
TGCAGTGTTCCTGGGAGGGGAGAGAGCGACGAGCAGTACTTC
>few|TRBJ1-5|NA|TRBV10-3
CAISEISGNQPQHF
TGTGCCATCAGTGAGATCTCGGGGAATCAGCCCCAGCATTTT